Below, 24 T cell receptor beta chains from the same sample are listed, as sequenced in a study of blood T cell repertoires in COVID-19. Assay: immunoSEQ multiplex PCR; the TCRdb copy retains only in-frame clones and omits some. This table holds about 200,000 clones, 65% to 90% found once. Sequencing was done on a sample of PBMCs or T cells enriched from blood (not recorded which). These receptors originate from a woman younger than 45 who had been exposed to COVID-19.

This chain joins TRBV19 and TRBJ2-6, with D possibly being TRBD2 (5 bases). Trimming cost V 3 bases and J 1 base, with 7 bases left between them. The CDR3 length is 15 residues. Germline V gene sequence: CDR1 LNHDA, CDR2 SQIVND (reference sequence). The CDR3 protein is CASSIGISGANVLTF. The CDR3 DNA is TGTGCCAGTAGTATCGGGATTTCTGGGGCCAACGTCCTGACTTTC.

The J gene is TRBJ2-5, the V gene TRBV29-1, with TRBD2 matching 13 bases. Germline lookup yields CDR1 SQVTM and CDR2 ANQGSEA. The V and J ends lost 3 bases and 5 bases, in that order; junction bases with no gene match: 6. This CDR3 spans 15 amino acids. The CDR3 DNA sequence: TGCAGCGTTGACCGACTAGCGGGGGGCGGGGAGACCCAGTACTTC. This translates into CSVDRLAGGGETQYF. The whole variable domain, remainder taken from reference TRBV29-1 and TRBJ2-5, is SAVISQKPSRDICQRGTSLTIQCQVDSQVTMMFWYRQQPGQSLTLIATANQGSEATYESGFVIDKFPISRPNLTFSTLTVSNMSPEDSSIYLCSVDRLAGGGETQYFGPGTRLLVL.

V is TRBV6-1 and J is TRBJ1-2; perhaps TRBD1 as D (6 bases). Germline CDR1 is MNHNS and CDR2 is SASEGT. V lost 2 bases, J lost 2 bases, and 9 bases lay in between. This CDR3 has 14 amino acids. CDR3 bases: TGTGCCAGCAGTGAATTTCAGGGGAACTATGGCTACACCTTC. Its translation: CASSEFQGNYGYTF.

The table lists this clone with a few counts. The chain uses TRBV24-1 and TRBJ1-2, with TRBD1 as a possible D gene (6 bases). The V gene's germline CDR1 is KGHDR and CDR2 SFDVKD. V was trimmed by 2 bases and J by 4 bases, leaving 13 bases between them. The CDR3 spans 15 residues. The CDR3 DNA follows: TGTGCCACCAGTGATTCTCCGGACAGAACCTATGGCTACACCTTC. This gives the protein CATSDSPDRTYGYTF.

The chain is built from TRBV6-2 or TRBV6-3 and TRBJ2-7; 7 nucleotides line up with TRBD1. The CDR3 sequence is 13 residues long. The V gene's germline CDR1 is MNHEY and CDR2 SVGEGT. Losses at the gene ends were 6 bases for V and 7 bases for J; bases not matched to a gene: 9. This CDR3 reads CASSEGATSEQYF. DNA of the CDR3: TGTGCCAGCAGCGAGGGGGCTACGAGTGAGCAGTACTTC.

The chain is built from TRBV18 and TRBJ1-6; TRBD1 agrees at 10 bases. Germline CDR1 KGHSH, CDR2 LQKENI. The CDR3 covers 16 residues. Germline trimming cut 3 bases from V and 8 bases from J; bases unmatched to any gene: 7. CDR3 coding DNA: TGTGCCAGCTCACCGGGAACCGGGACAGGGGATTCACCCCTCCACTTT. This codes for CASSPGTGTGDSPLHF.

This clone showed up just once. The chain has TRBV19 and TRBJ1-1; D possibly corresponds to TRBD1 (6 bases). The germline gives CDR1 LNHDA, CDR2 SQIVND (reference sequence). V was clipped by 6 bases and J by 4 bases, with 15 bases between them. CDR3 length equals 14 residues. CDR3 sequence reads: CASSLGRGSTEAFF. CDR3 DNA: TGTGCCAGTAGCCTTGGCAGGGGTAGCACTGAAGCTTTCTTT.

J is TRBJ1-1 and V is TRBV13; D unclear. The CDR3 sequence is 12 residues long. Trimming removed 8 bases from V and 4 bases from J, with 11 bases in between. Germline V gene data show CDR1 as PRHDT and CDR2 as FYEKMQ (reference sequence). CDR3 sequence (DNA): TGTGCCAGCCTAATATCGGGCACTGAAGCTTTCTTT. This translates into CASLISGTEAFF. Together with reference TRBV13 and TRBJ1-1, the CDR3 gives the full variable domain: AAGVIQSPRHLIKEKRETATLKCYPIPRHDTVYWYQQGPGQDPQFLISFYEKMQSDKGSIPDRFSAQQFSDYHSELNMSSLELGDSALYFCASLISGTEAFFGQGTRLTVV.

The chain is built from TRBV12-5 and TRBJ2-5; a possible D gene is TRBD1 (5 bases). V was pared by 3 bases and J by 4 bases, with 12 bases between. Germline V gives CDR1 LGHNT, CDR2 FRNRAP. CDR3 length equals 14 residues. In nucleotides, the CDR3 is TGTGCTAGTGGTTTAGGGGCAATGGGAGAGACCCAGTACTTC. Protein: CASGLGAMGETQYF.

The chain joins TRBV5-6 to TRBJ1-1, with 7 bases matching TRBD1. The CDR3 contains 16 residues. Germline V gene data show CDR1 as SGHDT and CDR2 as YYEEEE. After removal of 4 bases from V and 2 bases from J, the junction contained 11 bases not matched to a gene. The CDR3: CASSADPDRVNTEAFF. CDR3 coding DNA: TGTGCCAGCAGCGCCGACCCAGACAGGGTAAACACTGAAGCTTTCTTT.

This clone has only one observation. The genes are TRBV9 and TRBJ1-1; 10 positions agree with TRBD1. The CDR3 extends over 15 amino acids. The trim removed 4 bases at V and 5 bases at J, leaving 8 bases unmatched. Per germline, CDR1 SGDLS and CDR2 YYNGEE. DNA of the CDR3: TGTGCCAGCAGCCCGTGGACAGGGGGAGGAACTGAAGCTTTCTTT. It translates to CASSPWTGGGTEAFF.

This chain joins TRBV6-5 and TRBJ2-7, with a possible D match to TRBD1 (5 bases). V gave up 0 bases and J gave up 11 bases, with 11 bases separating them. The CDR3 loop spans 12 amino acids. The germline V gene encodes CDR1 MNHEY and CDR2 SVGAGI. CDR3 loop: CASSYSGATKYF. CDR3 bases: TGTGCCAGCAGTTACTCAGGGGCCACCAAGTACTTC.

This clone was observed once. The chain recombines TRBV27 with TRBJ1-6; D ambiguous. The CDR3 is 13 amino acids. CDR1 MNHEY and CDR2 SMNVEV come from the germline V gene (reference sequence). The V gene lost 5 bases and the J gene lost 7 bases, with 9 bases spanning the gap. DNA of the CDR3: TGTGCCAGCAGTCCACTAAAAAATTCACCCCTCCACTTT. This codes for CASSPLKNSPLHF.

The chain has TRBV27 and TRBJ2-5; no firm D call. V gave up 0 bases and J gave up 7 bases, with 9 bases separating them. There are 13 residues in the CDR3. Germline V gene data show CDR1 as MNHEY and CDR2 as SMNVEV (reference sequence). CDR3 residues: CASSLSAVSTQYF. CDR3 coding DNA: TGTGCCAGCAGTTTATCGGCCGTCTCGACCCAGTACTTC.

The chain recombines TRBV7-2 with TRBJ2-2; D ambiguous. The germline V and J ends were trimmed by 4 bases and 7 bases, with 7 bases remaining between them. CDR3 size: 12 residues. CDR1 SGHTA and CDR2 FQGNSA come from the germline V gene. The CDR3 nucleotides are TGTGCCAGCAGCTCCTATGGCGGGGAGCTGTTTTTT. Translated, it gives CASSSYGGELFF.

The genes are TRBV6-1 and TRBJ1-6; a possible D gene is TRBD1 (5 bases). Germline CDR1 and CDR2: MNHNS and SASEGT. The CDR3 extends over 19 amino acids. Trimming shortened V by 2 bases and J by 5 bases, and 22 bases separated the two germline ends. This chain's CDR3 is CASSESAFPGGTDNSPLHF. CDR3 DNA sequence: TGTGCCAGCAGTGAATCCGCTTTCCCGGGGGGGACGGATAATTCACCCCTCCACTTT.

This clone was seen only once. V usage is TRBV7-9 and J usage is TRBJ2-3; 9 nucleotides align to TRBD1. There are 16 residues in the CDR3. V trimming: 7 bases; J trimming: 2 bases; junction bases outside the gene matches: 10. Germline loops: CDR1 SEHNR, CDR2 FQNEAQ (reference sequence). CDR3 loop: CASTPPGDRVTDTQYF. In nucleotides, the CDR3 is TGTGCCAGCACCCCACCCGGGGACAGGGTCACAGATACGCAGTATTTT.

The chain uses TRBV4-1 and TRBJ2-2, with 7 bases fitting TRBD2. The CDR3 is made up of 18 amino acids. From germline, CDR1 is MGHRA and CDR2 YSYEKL. Trimming removed 0 bases from V and 4 bases from J; junction bases left unmatched: 11. Here the CDR3 reads CASSQDERLAASTGELFF. CDR3 bases: TGCGCCAGCAGCCAAGATGAGAGGCTAGCGGCGAGCACCGGGGAGCTGTTTTTT.

The rearrangement links TRBV2 to TRBJ2-3; TRBD1 might be the D (5 bases). Germline V gene lookup returns CDR1 SNHLY and CDR2 FYNNEI. The CDR3 spans 15 residues. The V and J ends lost 2 bases and 0 bases respectively, with 9 bases between them. The CDR3 DNA follows: TGTGCCAGCAGTGAACAGGGAATTAGCACAGATACGCAGTATTTT. Encoded protein: CASSEQGISTDTQYF.

The V call is TRBV5-1, the J call TRBJ2-7; TRBD2 might be the D (6 bases). The CDR3 runs to 16 residues. V was cut by 1 base and J by 0 bases, with 14 bases left in between. CDR1 and CDR2 from the germline V gene are SGHRS and YFSETQ. The CDR3 loop is CASSLRRAGSSYEQYF. CDR3 nucleotides: TGCGCCAGCAGCTTGAGGAGGGCCGGAAGCTCCTACGAGCAGTACTTC.

This clone was seen once. J is TRBJ2-1 and V is TRBV10-3; D perhaps matches TRBD2 (5 bases). With 4 bases removed from V and 8 bases from J, the gap between germline ends came to 15 bases. The germline gives CDR1 ENHRY, CDR2 SYGVKD. The CDR3 consists of 14 residues. This CDR3 is CAISADSGWDEQFF. As DNA, the CDR3 is TGTGCCATCAGTGCAGATTCGGGGTGGGATGAGCAGTTCTTC.

J is TRBJ1-2 and V is TRBV5-1; D is perhaps TRBD1 (5 bases). Trimming removed 7 bases at V and 4 bases at J, with 17 bases between. This CDR3 spans 14 amino acids. Germline V gives CDR1 SGHRS, CDR2 YFSETQ. Here the CDR3 DNA reads TGCGCCAGCGGATATTCAGACAGCCGCTATGGCTACACCTTC. Residues: CASGYSDSRYGYTF.

V gene TRBV28 combines with J gene TRBJ1-5; D is unclear. The CDR3 contains 12 residues. Germline-derived CDR1 and CDR2 are MDHEN and SYDVKM. Trimming took off 7 bases at V and 7 bases at J, with 11 bases between the two ends. This CDR3 is CASIRPGQPQHF. CDR3 bases: TGTGCCAGCATCAGACCCGGGCAGCCCCAGCATTTT.

Here the CDR3 DNA reads TGTGCCAGCAGCTTTGGACCGGGGGTCTCCTACAATGAGCAGTTCTTC. Its protein is CASSFGPGVSYNEQFF. J is TRBJ2-1 and V is TRBV7-3; perhaps TRBD2 as D (6 bases). Germline V gives CDR1 SGHTA, CDR2 FQGTGA. Trimming took off 3 bases at V and 0 bases at J, with 12 bases between the two ends. CDR3 length equals 16 residues.